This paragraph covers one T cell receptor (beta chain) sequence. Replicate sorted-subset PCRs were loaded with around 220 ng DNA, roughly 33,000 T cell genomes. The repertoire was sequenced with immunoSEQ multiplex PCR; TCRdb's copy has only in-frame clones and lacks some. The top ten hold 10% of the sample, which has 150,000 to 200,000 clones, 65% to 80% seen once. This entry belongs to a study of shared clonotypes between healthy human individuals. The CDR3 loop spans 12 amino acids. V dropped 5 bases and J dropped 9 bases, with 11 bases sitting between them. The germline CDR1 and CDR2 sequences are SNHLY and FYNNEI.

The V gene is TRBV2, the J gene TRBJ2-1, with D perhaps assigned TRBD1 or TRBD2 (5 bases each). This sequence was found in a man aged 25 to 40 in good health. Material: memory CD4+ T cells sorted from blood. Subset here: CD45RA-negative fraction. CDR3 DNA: TGTGCCAGCAGTCCCTTGAGGGGTGAGCAGTTCTTC. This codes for CASSPLRGEQFF.